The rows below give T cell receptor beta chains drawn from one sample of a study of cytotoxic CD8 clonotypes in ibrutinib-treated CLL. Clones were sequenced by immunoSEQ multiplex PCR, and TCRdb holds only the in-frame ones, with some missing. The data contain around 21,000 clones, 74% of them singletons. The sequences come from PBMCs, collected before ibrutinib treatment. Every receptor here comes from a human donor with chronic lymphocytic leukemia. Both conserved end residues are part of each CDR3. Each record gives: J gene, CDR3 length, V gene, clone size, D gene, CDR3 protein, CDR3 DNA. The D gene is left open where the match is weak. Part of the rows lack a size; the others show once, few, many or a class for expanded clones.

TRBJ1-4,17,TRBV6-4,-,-,CASRARPLGATNEKLFF,TGTGCCAGCAGGGCTCGCCCTCTAGGAGCAACTAATGAAAAACTGTTTTTT
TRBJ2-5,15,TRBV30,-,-,CAWSVPQQYQETQYF,TGTGCCTGGAGTGTACCACAGCAGTACCAAGAGACCCAGTACTTC
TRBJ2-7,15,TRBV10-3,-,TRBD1,CAISGGQGPTYEQYF,TGTGCCATCAGTGGCGGACAGGGGCCCACCTACGAGCAGTACTTC
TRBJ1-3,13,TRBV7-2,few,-,CASSLVGGNTIYF,TGTGCCAGCAGCTTAGTCGGCGGAAACACCATATATTTT
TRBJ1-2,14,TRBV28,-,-,CASSLVGAGYGYTF,TGTGCCAGCAGTTTAGTAGGGGCTGGCTATGGCTACACCTTC
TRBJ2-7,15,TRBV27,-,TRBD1,CASSLYLGQGYEQYF,TGTGCCAGCAGTTTATATTTAGGACAGGGCTACGAGCAGTACTTC
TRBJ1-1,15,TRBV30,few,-,CAWSSFVGRNTEAFF,TGTGCCTGGAGTAGTTTTGTGGGGAGAAACACTGAAGCTTTCTTT
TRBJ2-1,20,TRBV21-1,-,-,CASSKETSGRAVLTYNEQFF,TGTGCCAGCAGCAAAGAGACTAGCGGGAGGGCCGTTTTGACCTACAATGAGCAGTTCTTC
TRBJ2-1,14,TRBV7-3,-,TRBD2,CASSLSGRNGEQFF,TGTGCCAGCAGCCTTAGCGGGAGAAATGGTGAGCAGTTCTTC
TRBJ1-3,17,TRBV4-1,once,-,CASSQDRLPGSGNTIYF,TGCGCCAGCAGCCAAGATAGGTTACCGGGCTCTGGAAACACCATATATTTT
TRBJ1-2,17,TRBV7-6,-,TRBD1,CASSLGLPGQGAGGYTF,TGTGCCAGCAGCTTAGGGCTACCGGGACAGGGGGCCGGGGGCTACACCTTC
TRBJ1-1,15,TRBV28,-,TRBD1,CASSLDRGAVTEAFF,TGTGCCAGCAGTTTAGACAGGGGGGCGGTCACTGAAGCTTTCTTT
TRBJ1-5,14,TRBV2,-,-,CASSEWGGLQPQHF,TGTGCCAGCAGTGAATGGGGGGGGCTTCAGCCCCAGCATTTT
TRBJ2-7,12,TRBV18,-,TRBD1,CASSPQGAEQYF,TGTGCCAGCTCACCACAGGGGGCAGAGCAGTACTTC
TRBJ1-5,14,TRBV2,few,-,CASSREGQGQPQHF,TGTGCCAGCAGTAGGGAGGGGCAGGGTCAGCCCCAGCATTTT
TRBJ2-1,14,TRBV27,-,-,CASRPAVSYNEQFF,TGTGCCAGCAGGCCAGCGGTCTCCTACAATGAGCAGTTCTTC
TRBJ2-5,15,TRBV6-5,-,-,CASSSPFGAQETQYF,TGTGCCAGCAGTTCCCCGTTTGGGGCCCAAGAGACCCAGTACTTC
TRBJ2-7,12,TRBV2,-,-,CASRVVPYEQYF,TGTGCCAGCAGGGTGGTCCCCTACGAGCAGTACTTC
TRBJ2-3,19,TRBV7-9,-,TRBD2,CASSYRGSPAGGRTDTQYF,TGTGCCAGCAGCTACCGGGGGAGTCCAGCGGGAGGGCGGACAGATACGCAGTATTTT
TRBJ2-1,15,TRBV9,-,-,CASNVGGSSYNEQFF,TGTGCCAGCAACGTGGGGGGTAGTTCCTACAATGAGCAGTTCTTC
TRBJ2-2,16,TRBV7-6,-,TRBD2,CASKGLAGGNTGELFF,TGTGCCAGCAAAGGACTAGCGGGAGGGAACACCGGGGAGCTGTTTTTT
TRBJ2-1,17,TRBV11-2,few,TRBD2,CASSPTASGSIADEQFF,TGTGCCAGCAGCCCAACGGCTAGCGGGAGTATCGCAGATGAGCAGTTCTTC
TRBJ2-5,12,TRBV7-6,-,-,CASSLIQETQYF,TGTGCCAGCAGCTTAATCCAAGAGACCCAGTACTTC
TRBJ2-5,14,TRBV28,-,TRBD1,CASTVGTGQETQYF,TGTGCCAGCACCGTCGGGACAGGACAAGAGACCCAGTACTTC
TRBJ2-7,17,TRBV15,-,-,CATSRDRVAGLFYEQYF,TGTGCCACCAGCAGAGATCGGGTAGCAGGGTTATTCTACGAGCAGTACTTC
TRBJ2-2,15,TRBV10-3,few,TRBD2,CAISTSGSGTGELFF,TGTGCCATCAGTACTAGCGGGAGCGGAACCGGGGAGCTGTTTTTT
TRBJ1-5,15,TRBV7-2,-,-,CASSLWSGAPQTQHF,TGTGCCAGCAGCTTATGGTCGGGGGCCCCTCAGACCCAGCATTTT
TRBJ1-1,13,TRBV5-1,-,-,CASSLGGERGAFF,TGCGCCAGCAGCTTGGGCGGGGAGAGGGGAGCTTTCTTT
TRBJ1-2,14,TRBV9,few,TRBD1,CASSVAGTGFGYTF,TGTGCCAGCAGCGTTGCCGGGACAGGGTTTGGCTACACCTTC
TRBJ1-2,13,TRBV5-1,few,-,CASSLDILNGYTF,TGCGCCAGCAGCTTGGACATCCTCAATGGCTACACCTTC
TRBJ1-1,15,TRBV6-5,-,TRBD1,CASSYRGQMNTEAFF,TGTGCCAGCAGTTACCGGGGACAGATGAACACTGAAGCTTTCTTT
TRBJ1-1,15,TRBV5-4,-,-,CASSLAGPGDAEAFF,TGTGCCAGCAGCTTGGCGGGACCGGGGGACGCTGAAGCTTTCTTT
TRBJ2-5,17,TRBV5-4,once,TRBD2,CASSFAGLAGVKETQYF,TGTGCCAGCAGCTTTGCTGGACTAGCGGGAGTAAAAGAGACCCAGTACTTC
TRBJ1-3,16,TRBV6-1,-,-,CASSEGGYLSGNTIYF,TGTGCCAGCAGTGAAGGGGGTTACCTCTCTGGAAACACCATATATTTT
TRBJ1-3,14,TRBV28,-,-,CASSRAGPGNTIYF,TGTGCCAGCTCTCGGGCAGGACCTGGAAACACCATATATTTT
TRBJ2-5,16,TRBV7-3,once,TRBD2,CASSFTASGSGETQYF,TGTGCCAGCAGCTTTACGGCTAGCGGGAGTGGGGAGACCCAGTACTTC
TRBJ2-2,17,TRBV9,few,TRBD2,CASSVTPGLETTGELFF,TGTGCCAGCAGCGTAACTCCGGGACTAGAGACGACCGGGGAGCTGTTTTTT
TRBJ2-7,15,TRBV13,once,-,CASSFGTELAYEQYF,TGTGCCAGCAGCTTCGGGACGGAACTGGCCTACGAGCAGTACTTC
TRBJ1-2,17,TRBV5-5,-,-,CASSLAVEGVANYGYTF,TGTGCCAGCAGCTTGGCGGTTGAGGGGGTAGCTAACTATGGCTACACCTTC
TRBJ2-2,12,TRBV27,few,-,CASSPAGGELFF,TGTGCCAGCAGTCCCGCCGGCGGGGAGCTGTTTTTT